These 26 T cell receptor beta chains share one sample of origin, sequenced in a study of blood T cell repertoires in COVID-19. Clones were sequenced by immunoSEQ multiplex PCR, and TCRdb holds only the in-frame ones, with some missing. The table shows hundreds of thousands of clones, with approximately 90% occurring only once. The specimen sequenced was peripheral blood. These receptors were obtained from a woman aged 18-29 years who had recovered from COVID-19.

V is TRBV11-2 and J is TRBJ2-1, with 8 bases identical to TRBD1. V lost 3 bases to trimming and J lost 11 bases; unmatched junction nucleotides: 3. This CDR3 comprises 12 residues. CDR1 is SGHAT, CDR2 FQNNGV, per germline. The CDR3 loop is CASSFTGGKQFF. The CDR3 nucleotides read TGTGCCAGCAGCTTCACAGGGGGTAAGCAGTTCTTC.

The chain couples TRBV7-8 to TRBJ1-1; 9 nucleotides line up with TRBD1. V was clipped by 0 bases and J by 3 bases; unmatched bases: 5. Germline CDR1 and CDR2: SGHVS and FQNEAQ. CDR3 size: 16 residues. CDR3 nucleotide sequence: TGTGCCAGCAGCTTAGCGGACAGGGGCAGTCACACTGAAGCTTTCTTT. Its protein product is CASSLADRGSHTEAFF.

V usage is TRBV6-6 and J usage is TRBJ1-1; D gene uncertain. This CDR3 spans 13 amino acids. Trimming took off 3 bases at V and 3 bases at J, with 8 bases between the two ends. Germline loops: CDR1 MNHNY, CDR2 SVGAGI (reference sequence). The CDR3 coding sequence is TGTGCCAGCAGTTATAAACGGTACACTGAAGCTTTCTTT. Amino acid sequence: CASSYKRYTEAFF.

The V gene is TRBV5-4, the J gene TRBJ2-3; TRBD1 matches at 7 bases. Germline loops: CDR1 SGHNT, CDR2 YYREEE (reference sequence). With V trimmed by 4 bases and J by 6 bases, 8 bases remained unmatched. The CDR3 extends over 14 amino acids. This CDR3 is CASSRTGERDTQYF. CDR3 sequence (DNA): TGTGCCAGCAGCAGAACAGGGGAAAGGGATACGCAGTATTTT.

This sequence joins TRBV4-1 and TRBJ2-1; 7 nucleotides match TRBD1. This CDR3 has 17 residues. Germline values: CDR1 MGHRA, CDR2 YSYEKL. V shed 4 bases and J 5 bases; nucleotides not matched to a gene: 14. The CDR3 spells CASSPHPRDRSHNEQFF. CDR3 DNA sequence: TGCGCCAGCAGCCCCCATCCGAGGGACAGAAGCCACAATGAGCAGTTCTTC.

The rearrangement links TRBV5-1 to TRBJ1-4; maybe TRBD1 (5 bases). CDR3 size: 15 residues. The V end was cut by 3 bases, the J end by 5 bases, with 14 bases between. From germline, CDR1 is SGHRS and CDR2 YFSETQ. CDR3 amino acids: CASSSTTELNEKLFF. The CDR3 bases are TGCGCCAGCAGCTCAACGACAGAGTTAAATGAAAAACTGTTTTTT.

This clone has only a few counts. V usage is TRBV11-3 and J usage is TRBJ1-2; tentative D call: TRBD1 (6 bases). V lost 2 bases and J 0 bases, leaving 13 bases between the germline ends. Per the germline V gene, CDR1 is SGHNT and CDR2 is YENEEA. This CDR3 comprises 16 residues. CDR3 DNA: TGTGCCAGCAGCTTACACAGGGAATACTCTAACTATGGCTACACCTTC. Amino acids: CASSLHREYSNYGYTF.

The gene calls are TRBV7-9 and TRBJ2-1; 9 positions match TRBD1. The CDR3 runs to 16 residues. V lost 5 bases and J lost 3; bases outside the gene matches: 8. CDR1 SEHNR and CDR2 FQNEAQ come from the germline V gene (reference sequence). The CDR3 is CASSLQTGGDYNEQFF. The CDR3, as DNA: TGTGCCAGCAGCCTACAAACAGGGGGCGACTACAATGAGCAGTTCTTC.

This clone was detected once. The chain has TRBV10-3 and TRBJ2-1; 11 nucleotides agree with TRBD1. The trim removed 2 bases at V and 4 bases at J, leaving 13 bases unmatched. The CDR3 runs to 19 residues. The V gene's germline CDR1 is ENHRY and CDR2 SYGVKD. As DNA, the CDR3 is TGTGCCATCAGTGAGACGGACAGGGGGCTCCCTACGACGTACAATGAGCAGTTCTTC. It is translated as CAISETDRGLPTTYNEQFF.

The chain employs TRBV6-5 and TRBJ2-7; 10 bases are a match to TRBD2. Germline-derived CDR1 and CDR2 are MNHEY and SVGAGI. V dropped 6 bases and J dropped 4; count of bases not matched to a gene: 3. This CDR3 has 13 amino acids. CDR3 sequence (DNA): TGTGCCAGCAGGCTAGCGGGAGTGTACGAGCAGTACGTC. It is translated as CASRLAGVYEQYV.

V usage is TRBV6-2 or TRBV6-3 and J usage is TRBJ1-5, with a weak D call TRBD1 (5 bases). Germline CDR1 MNHEY, CDR2 SVGEGT. With 1 base removed from V and 6 bases from J, the gap between germline ends came to 10 bases. The CDR3 loop spans 14 amino acids. CDR3 amino acids: CASSYWQGGQPQHF. DNA for the CDR3: TGTGCCAGCAGTTACTGGCAGGGTGGTCAGCCCCAGCATTTT.

The chain couples TRBV11-2 to TRBJ2-2; D is unclear. V lost 5 bases and J lost 4, with 17 bases in between. The germline gives CDR1 SGHAT, CDR2 FQNNGV. This CDR3 comprises 16 residues. The chain's CDR3 is CASSIATGLTTGELFF. CDR3 nucleotide sequence: TGTGCCAGCAGCATAGCAACCGGTCTTACCACCGGGGAGCTGTTTTTT.

The genes are TRBV30 and TRBJ1-1; weak D call: TRBD1 (5 bases). The V end lost 8 bases, the J end lost 6 bases, and 22 bases lay between the germline ends. The CDR3 covers 14 residues. In germline, CDR1 is GTSNPN, CDR2 SVGIG (reference sequence). The CDR3 DNA sequence: TGTGCCCGCGGGGGGTTAGGGCCCTCGGCTGAAGCTTTCTTT. This sequence encodes CARGGLGPSAEAFF.

This sequence joins TRBV6-5 and TRBJ2-1; D is perhaps TRBD2 (6 bases). Germline V gene sequence: CDR1 MNHEY, CDR2 SVGAGI. The V gene lost 6 bases and the J gene lost 4 bases, with 16 bases spanning the gap. The CDR3 has 15 amino acids. This chain's CDR3 is CASSPRASAYNEQFF. DNA of the CDR3: TGTGCCAGCAGCCCCAGGGCTAGCGCTTACAATGAGCAGTTCTTC.

The rearrangement uses TRBV6-1 and TRBJ2-7; 12 positions match TRBD2. Germline CDR1 MNHNS, CDR2 SASEGT. V shed 2 bases, J shed 1 base, and the junction held 0 bases outside the gene matches. The CDR3 length is 15 residues. In DNA, the CDR3 is TGTGCCAGCAGTGAACTAGCGGGAGGGTCCTACGAGCAGTACGTC. The encoded protein is CASSELAGGSYEQYV.

The chain links TRBV14 to TRBJ2-1; 11 bases line up with TRBD2. Unmatched junction bases numbered 12, after V lost 1 base and J lost 1 base. Germline V gene sequence: CDR1 SGHDN, CDR2 FVKESK. This CDR3 has 20 amino acids. The CDR3 DNA sequence: TGTGCCAGCAGCCAAGTAAGAGTAGCGGGAGGGCTAGGGTCCTACAATGAGCAGTTCTTC. It yields the protein CASSQVRVAGGLGSYNEQFF.

This chain uses TRBV7-7 with TRBJ2-5; D is unclear. The CDR3 runs to 14 residues. Germline assignment: CDR1 SSHAT and CDR2 FNYEAQ (reference sequence). The V end lost 1 base, the J end lost 1 base, and 7 bases lay between the germline ends. The CDR3: CASSLDTVQETQYF. CDR3 DNA: TGTGCCAGCAGCTTAGACACAGTCCAAGAGACCCAGTACTTC.

The DNA for the CDR3 is TGTGCCAGCAGTCCCCGGGACAGGGGGTATTCACCCCTCCACTTT. This encodes CASSPRDRGYSPLHF. The chain carries TRBV6-2 or TRBV6-3 and TRBJ1-6; the match to TRBD1 covers 11 bases. The CDR3 has 15 residues. CDR1 is MNHEY and CDR2 is SVGEGT in the germline V gene. J was trimmed by 8 bases and V by 5 bases; bases with no gene match: 5.

The chain employs TRBV7-2 and TRBJ2-3; 11 positions agree with TRBD2. This CDR3 is 16 amino acids long. V was clipped by 5 bases and J by 4 bases; unmatched bases: 8. CDR1 and CDR2 (germline): SGHTA, FQGNSA. The CDR3 region has the DNA TGTGCCAGCAGCCCCGGACTAGCGGGTAGAGCAGATACGCAGTATTTT. Its translation is CASSPGLAGRADTQYF. The whole variable domain, remainder taken from reference TRBV7-2 and TRBJ2-3, is GAGVSQSPSNKVTEKGKDVELRCDPISGHTALYWYRQSLGQGLEFLIYFQGNSAPDKSGLPSDRFSAERTGGSVSTLTIQRTQQEDSAVYLCASSPGLAGRADTQYFGPGTRLTVL.

The chain couples TRBV6-2 or TRBV6-3 to TRBJ2-5, with D possibly TRBD1 on 6 matching bases. CDR1 MNHEY and CDR2 SVGEGT come from the germline V gene. This CDR3 is 17 amino acids long. V lost 0 bases and J 4 bases, leaving 18 bases between the germline ends. The CDR3 DNA sequence: TGTGCCAGCAGTTACTCGATTGGGGGCGGCTCCGGAGAGACCCAGTACTTC. Translation: CASSYSIGGGSGETQYF.

The V call is TRBV6-5, the J call TRBJ1-2; 7 bases fit TRBD1. Germline V gives CDR1 MNHEY, CDR2 SVGAGI. The V and J ends lost 6 bases and 6 bases, in that order; junction bases with no gene match: 7. This CDR3 is 13 amino acids long. The DNA of the CDR3 is TGTGCCAGCAGCCGTAGTACAGGGGATGGCTACACCTTC. Translated, it gives CASSRSTGDGYTF.

The chain is built from TRBV4-3 and TRBJ2-3; 10 bases agree with TRBD2. The CDR3 spans 16 residues. Losses at the gene ends were 2 bases for V and 3 bases for J; bases not matched to a gene: 5. Germline loops: CDR1 LGHNA, CDR2 YSLEER. CDR3 protein: CASSQRLAGVTDTQYF. The CDR3 DNA reads TGCGCCAGCAGCCAACGTCTAGCGGGAGTGACAGATACGCAGTATTTT.

This sequence joins TRBV28 and TRBJ2-1; possible D gene TRBD1, 7 bases. Between the trimmed V and J ends, which lost 6 bases and 6 bases, there was a span of 21 bases. In germline, CDR1 is MDHEN, CDR2 SYDVKM. This CDR3 region has 16 residues. The CDR3 region is CASRPFEGGGPNEQFF. As DNA, the CDR3 is TGTGCCAGCAGACCCTTTGAAGGAGGGGGCCCCAATGAGCAGTTCTTC.

This sequence joins TRBV6-6 and TRBJ1-2, with D maybe TRBD1 (5 bases). This CDR3 spans 14 amino acids. Looked up from germline, CDR1 is MNHNY and CDR2 is SVGAGI (reference sequence). Between the trimmed V and J ends, which lost 5 bases and 3 bases, there was a span of 13 bases. CDR3 in DNA: TGTGCCAGCAGTAATGGACAAGCCGACTATGGCTACACCTTC. It is translated as CASSNGQADYGYTF.

The CDR3 DNA reads as TGCAGCGTTGACATAGACCCGGGGACTCCTCTAATAGGCTACACCTTC. This sequence encodes CSVDIDPGTPLIGYTF. The genes are TRBV29-1 and TRBJ1-2; the D gene is possibly TRBD1 (5 bases). The CDR3 has 16 residues. The germline CDR1 and CDR2 sequences are SQVTM and ANQGSEA. V lost 3 bases and J lost 8, with 25 bases in between.

There are a few counts of this clone. CDR3 in DNA: TGTGCCAGCGGCGGGACTGGGGGCACAGATACGCAGTATTTT. It specifies CASGGTGGTDTQYF. The genes are TRBV2 and TRBJ2-3; D is possibly TRBD2 (6 bases). The CDR3 length is 14 residues. The V and J ends lost 8 bases and 1 base respectively, with 13 bases between them. Looked up from germline, CDR1 is SNHLY and CDR2 is FYNNEI. Full variable domain (remainder filled in from reference TRBV2 and TRBJ2-3): EPEVTQTPSHQVTQMGQEVILRCVPISNHLYFYWYRQILGQKVEFLVSFYNNEISEKSEIFDDQFSVERPDGSNFTLKIRSTKLEDSAMYFCASGGTGGTDTQYFGPGTRLTVL.